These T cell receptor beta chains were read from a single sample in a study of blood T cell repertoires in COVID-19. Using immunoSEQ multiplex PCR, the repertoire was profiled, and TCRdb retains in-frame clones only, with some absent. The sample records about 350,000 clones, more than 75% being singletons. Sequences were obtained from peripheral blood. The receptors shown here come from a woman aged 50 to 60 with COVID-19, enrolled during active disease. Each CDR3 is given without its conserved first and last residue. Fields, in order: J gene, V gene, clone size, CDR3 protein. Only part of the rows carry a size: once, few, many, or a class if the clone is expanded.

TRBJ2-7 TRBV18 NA ASSPLRGSGYEQY
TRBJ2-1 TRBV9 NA ASSVGGTSGNEQF
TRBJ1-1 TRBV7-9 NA ASRKRTGNTEAF
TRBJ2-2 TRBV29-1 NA SVGQTGELF
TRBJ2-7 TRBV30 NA ASRRGIFSSYEQY
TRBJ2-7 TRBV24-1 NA ATRGDSYEQY
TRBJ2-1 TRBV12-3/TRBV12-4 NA ASSLTNEQF
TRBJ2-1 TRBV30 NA AWSPRRDNEQF
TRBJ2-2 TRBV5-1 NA ASSFRQSGELF
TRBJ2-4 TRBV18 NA ASSPPGGLNIQY
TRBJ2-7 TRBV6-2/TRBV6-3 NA ASSYAKAGLVQY
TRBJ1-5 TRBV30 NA AWSGGYNQPQH
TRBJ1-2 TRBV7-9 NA ASSLAADYGYT
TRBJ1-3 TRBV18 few ASSPDRSGNTIY
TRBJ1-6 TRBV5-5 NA ASSLRTYARTSPLH
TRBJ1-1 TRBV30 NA AWSAQGGYTEAF
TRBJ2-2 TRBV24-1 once ATSARGQGGTGELF
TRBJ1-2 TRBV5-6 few ASSHRQGAFGYT
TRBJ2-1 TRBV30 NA AWSEGTGGNEQF
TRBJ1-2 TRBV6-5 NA ASREGTGTNYGYT
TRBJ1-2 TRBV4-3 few ASSQGQGSYGYT
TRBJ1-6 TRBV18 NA ASSPVQFQFSYNSPLH
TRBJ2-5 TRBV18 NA ASSRNLLAGGGPETQY